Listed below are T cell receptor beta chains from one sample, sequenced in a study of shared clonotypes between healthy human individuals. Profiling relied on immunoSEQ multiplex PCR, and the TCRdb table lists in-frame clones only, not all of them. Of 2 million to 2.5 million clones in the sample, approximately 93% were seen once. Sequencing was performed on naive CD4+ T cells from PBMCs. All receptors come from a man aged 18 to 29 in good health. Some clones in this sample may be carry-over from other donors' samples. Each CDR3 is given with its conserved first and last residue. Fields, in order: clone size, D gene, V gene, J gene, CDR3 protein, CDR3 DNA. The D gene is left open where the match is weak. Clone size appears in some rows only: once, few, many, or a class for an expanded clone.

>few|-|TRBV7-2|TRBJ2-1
CASARGASPGNEQFF
TGTGCCAGCGCCCGAGGGGCTAGCCCGGGGAATGAGCAGTTCTTC
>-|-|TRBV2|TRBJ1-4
CASSEAGQGGEKLFF
TGTGCCAGCAGTGAAGCCGGCCAGGGCGGTGAAAAACTGTTTTTT
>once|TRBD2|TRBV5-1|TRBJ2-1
CASSLAGGAGPNEQFF
TGCGCCAGCAGCCTAGCGGGAGGGGCGGGGCCCAATGAGCAGTTCTTC
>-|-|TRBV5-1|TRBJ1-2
CASSLDGSAANREGYTF
TGCGCCAGCAGCTTGGACGGGTCCGCTGCAAATAGAGAAGGCTACACCTTC
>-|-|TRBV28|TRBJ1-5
CASSSSTVRPFLGPQHF
TGTGCCAGCAGTTCATCAACGGTACGACCATTCTTGGGGCCCCAGCATTTT
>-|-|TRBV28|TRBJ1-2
CASSLPRAWDNYGYTF
TGTGCCAGCAGTCTCCCACGAGCATGGGATAACTATGGCTACACCTTC
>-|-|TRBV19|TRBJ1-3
CASSWQTGNTIYF
TGTGCCAGTAGTTGGCAAACAGGAAACACCATATATTTT
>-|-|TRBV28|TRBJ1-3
CASSLSLSGNTIYF
TGTGCCAGCAGTTTAAGTCTCTCTGGAAACACCATATATTTT
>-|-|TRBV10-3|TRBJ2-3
CAIGTGHPRGDTQYF
TGTGCCATCGGAACGGGGCACCCCCGAGGAGATACGCAGTATTTT
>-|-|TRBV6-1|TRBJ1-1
CASSDPNRVEAFF
TGTGCCAGCAGTGATCCGAACAGGGTTGAAGCTTTCTTT
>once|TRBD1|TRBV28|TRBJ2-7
CASSPRDRVPYEQYF
TGTGCCAGCAGTCCCCGGGACAGAGTTCCCTACGAGCAGTACTTC
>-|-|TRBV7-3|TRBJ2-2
CASSPPGQTNTGELFF
TGTGCCAGCAGCCCTCCGGGACAAACGAACACCGGGGAGCTGTTTTTT
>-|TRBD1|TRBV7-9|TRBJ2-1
CASSSPGQGYNEQFF
TGTGCCAGCAGCTCCCCGGGACAGGGGTACAATGAGCAGTTCTTC
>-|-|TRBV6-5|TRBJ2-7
CATKDRQGSSYEQYF
TGTGCCACTAAAGATCGGCAGGGCAGCTCCTACGAGCAGTACTTC
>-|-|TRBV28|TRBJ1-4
CASTPGGATNEKLFF
TGTGCCAGCACTCCTGGGGGGGCAACTAATGAAAAACTGTTTTTT
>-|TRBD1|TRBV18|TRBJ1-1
CASSTQGVNTEAFF
TGTGCCAGCTCAACTCAGGGGGTGAACACTGAAGCTTTCTTT
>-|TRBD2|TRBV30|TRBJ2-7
CAWLAGSYEQYF
TGTGCCTGGCTAGCGGGGTCTTACGAGCAGTACTTC
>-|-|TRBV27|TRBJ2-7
CASSSPLGYEQYF
TGTGCCAGCAGTTCCCCCTTGGGCTACGAGCAGTACTTC
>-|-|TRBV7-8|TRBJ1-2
CASSQGFSLNYGYTF
TGTGCCAGCAGCCAGGGTTTTTCTCTGAACTATGGCTACACCTTC
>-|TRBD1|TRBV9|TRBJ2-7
CASSVGDSFYEQYF
TGTGCCAGCAGCGTTGGGGACAGCTTCTACGAGCAGTACTTC
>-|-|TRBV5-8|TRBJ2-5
CASSLAGFRPLGTQYF
TGTGCCAGCAGCTTGGCGGGGTTCCGGCCATTAGGGACCCAGTACTTC
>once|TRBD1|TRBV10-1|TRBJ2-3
CASNPGGDGTDTQYF
TGCGCCAGCAATCCAGGGGGCGACGGCACAGATACGCAGTATTTT
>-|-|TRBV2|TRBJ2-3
CASSEGKDTQYF
TGTGCCAGCAGTGAGGGGAAGGATACGCAGTATTTT
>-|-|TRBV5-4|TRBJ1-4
CASSGGGSEKLFF
TGTGCCAGCAGCGGAGGAGGTAGCGAAAAACTGTTTTTT